This TCR beta chain was recorded in a study of healthy donors' naive CD4 and CD8 T cells. The CDR3 is 14 amino acids. The germline V and J ends were trimmed by 2 bases and 7 bases, with 12 bases remaining between them. CDR1 MNHNS and CDR2 SASEGT come from the germline V gene. Starting from 500 ng of total RNA, TCR libraries were made with linear amplification. One entry per CDR3 protein, called by TCRdb with MiXCR from the reads. The table records 150,000 to 200,000 distinct CDR3 sequences, about 76% of them present only once. The sequencing input was naive CD4+ and CD8+ T cells sorted from blood, pooled from several donors. The TCR originated in a pool of human donors in good health; the sample pools cells from several healthy donors. V is TRBV6-1 and J is TRBJ1-5; tentatively, D is TRBD1 (6 bases). The CDR3 region has the DNA TGTGCCAGCAGTGAACCCACAGGGAGGCAGCCCCAGCATTTT. Its protein product is CASSEPTGRQPQHF.